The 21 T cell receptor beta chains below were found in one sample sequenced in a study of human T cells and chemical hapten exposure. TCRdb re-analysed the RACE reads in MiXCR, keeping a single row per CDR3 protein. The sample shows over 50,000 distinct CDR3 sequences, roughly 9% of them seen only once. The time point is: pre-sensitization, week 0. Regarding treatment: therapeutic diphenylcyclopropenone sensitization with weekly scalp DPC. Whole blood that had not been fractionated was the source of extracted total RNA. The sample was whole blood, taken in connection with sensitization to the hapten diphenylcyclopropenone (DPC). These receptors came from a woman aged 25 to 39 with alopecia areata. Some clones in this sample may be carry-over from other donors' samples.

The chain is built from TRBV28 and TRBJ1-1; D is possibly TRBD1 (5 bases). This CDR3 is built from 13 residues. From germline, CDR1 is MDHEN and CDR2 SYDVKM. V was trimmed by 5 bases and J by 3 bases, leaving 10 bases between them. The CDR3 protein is CASSGTVDTEAFF. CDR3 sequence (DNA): TGTGCCAGCAGTGGGACGGTGGACACTGAAGCTTTCTTT.

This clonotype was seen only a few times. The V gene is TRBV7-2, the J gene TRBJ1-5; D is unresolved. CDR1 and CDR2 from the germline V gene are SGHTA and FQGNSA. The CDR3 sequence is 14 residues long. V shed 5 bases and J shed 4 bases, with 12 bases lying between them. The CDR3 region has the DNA TGTGCCAGCAGCGGAAATGGGTTAAATCAGCCCCAGCATTTT. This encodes CASSGNGLNQPQHF. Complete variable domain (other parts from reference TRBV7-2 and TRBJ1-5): GAGVSQSPSNKVTEKGKDVELRCDPISGHTALYWYRQSLGQGLEFLIYFQGNSAPDKSGLPSDRFSAERTGGSVSTLTIQRTQQEDSAVYLCASSGNGLNQPQHFGDGTRLSIL.

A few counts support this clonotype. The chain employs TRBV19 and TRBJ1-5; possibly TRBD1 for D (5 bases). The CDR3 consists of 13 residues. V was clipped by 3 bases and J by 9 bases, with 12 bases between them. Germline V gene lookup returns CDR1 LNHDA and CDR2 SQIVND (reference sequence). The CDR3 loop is CASSIRRGGPQHF. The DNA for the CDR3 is TGTGCCAGTAGTATTAGGAGGGGTGGGCCCCAGCATTTT.

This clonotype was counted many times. Here the CDR3 reads CSARDQGMNTEAFF. The DNA of the CDR3 is TGCAGTGCTAGAGATCAGGGGATGAACACTGAAGCTTTCTTT. This chain connects TRBV20-1 to TRBJ1-1; tentatively, D is TRBD1 (6 bases). V was clipped by 0 bases and J by 0 bases, with 8 bases between them. Per the germline V gene, CDR1 is DFQATT and CDR2 is SNEGSKA (reference sequence). The CDR3 has 14 amino acids.

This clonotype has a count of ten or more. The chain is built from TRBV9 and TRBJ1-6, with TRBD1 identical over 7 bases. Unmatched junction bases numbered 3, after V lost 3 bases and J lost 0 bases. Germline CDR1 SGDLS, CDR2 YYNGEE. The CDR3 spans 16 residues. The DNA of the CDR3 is TGTGCCAGCAGCGCCAGGGGGTTCTCCTATAATTCACCCCTCCACTTT. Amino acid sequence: CASSARGFSYNSPLHF.

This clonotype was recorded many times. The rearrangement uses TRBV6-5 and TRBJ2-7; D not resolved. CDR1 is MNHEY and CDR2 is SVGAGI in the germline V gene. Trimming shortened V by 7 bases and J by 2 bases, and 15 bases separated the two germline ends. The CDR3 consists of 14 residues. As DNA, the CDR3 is TGTGCCAGCATGTCGGCGGCAACACCCTACGAGCAGTACTTC. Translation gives CASMSAATPYEQYF.

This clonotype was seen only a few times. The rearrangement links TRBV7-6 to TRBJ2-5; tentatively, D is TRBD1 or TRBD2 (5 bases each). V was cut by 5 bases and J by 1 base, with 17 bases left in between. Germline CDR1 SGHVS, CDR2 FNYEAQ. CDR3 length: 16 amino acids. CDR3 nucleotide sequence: TGTGCCAGCAGCCCATCCGGCAGGGCGGGCCAAGAGACCCAGTACTTC. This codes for CASSPSGRAGQETQYF.

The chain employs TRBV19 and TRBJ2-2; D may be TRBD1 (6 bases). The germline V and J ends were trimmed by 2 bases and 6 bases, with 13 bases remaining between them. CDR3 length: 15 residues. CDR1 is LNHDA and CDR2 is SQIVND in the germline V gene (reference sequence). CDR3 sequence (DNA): TGTGCCAGTAGTATAAAACAGGGTGGTCCCGGGGAGCTGTTTTTT. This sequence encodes CASSIKQGGPGELFF. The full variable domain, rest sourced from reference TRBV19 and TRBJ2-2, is DGGITQSPKYLFRKEGQNVTLSCEQNLNHDAMYWYRQDPGQGLRLIYYSQIVNDFQKGDIAEGYSVSREKKESFPLTVTSAQKNPTAFYLCASSIKQGGPGELFFGEGSRLTVL.

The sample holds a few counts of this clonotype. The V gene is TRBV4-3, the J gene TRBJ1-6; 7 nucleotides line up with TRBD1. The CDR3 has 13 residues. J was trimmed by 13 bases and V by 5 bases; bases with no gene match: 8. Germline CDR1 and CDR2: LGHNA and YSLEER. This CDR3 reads CASSYTGDQPLHF. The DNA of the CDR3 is TGCGCCAGCAGCTATACAGGGGATCAGCCCCTCCACTTT.

As DNA, the CDR3 is TGCGCCAGCAGCCAAGAACCGGACAGGGCGGGCACCGGGGAGCTGTTTTTT. Translating it yields CASSQEPDRAGTGELFF. The rearrangement links TRBV4-1 to TRBJ2-2, with 8 bases lining up with TRBD1. V lost 0 bases, J lost 4 bases, and 7 bases stayed unmatched. The CDR3 consists of 17 residues. Germline CDR1 reads MGHRA; CDR2 reads YSYEKL.

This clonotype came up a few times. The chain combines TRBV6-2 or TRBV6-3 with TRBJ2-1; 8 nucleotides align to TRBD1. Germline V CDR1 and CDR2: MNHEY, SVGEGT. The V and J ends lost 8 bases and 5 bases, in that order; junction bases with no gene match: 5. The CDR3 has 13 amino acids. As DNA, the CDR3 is TGTGCCAGCCTTCGGACAGGGAACAATGAGCAGTTCTTC. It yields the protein CASLRTGNNEQFF.

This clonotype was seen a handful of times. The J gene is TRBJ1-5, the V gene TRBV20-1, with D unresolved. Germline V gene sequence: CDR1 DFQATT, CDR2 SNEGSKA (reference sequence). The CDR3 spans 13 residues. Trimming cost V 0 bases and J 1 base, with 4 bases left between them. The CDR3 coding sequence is TGCAGTGCTAGAGAACCGAGCAATCAGCCCCAGCATTTT. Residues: CSAREPSNQPQHF.

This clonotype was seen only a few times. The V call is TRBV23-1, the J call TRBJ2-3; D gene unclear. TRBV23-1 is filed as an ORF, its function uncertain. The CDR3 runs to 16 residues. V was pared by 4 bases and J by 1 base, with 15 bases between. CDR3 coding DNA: TGCGCCAGCAGTCTTCGGCCTACTCTACGCACAGATACGCAGTATTTT. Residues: CASSLRPTLRTDTQYF.

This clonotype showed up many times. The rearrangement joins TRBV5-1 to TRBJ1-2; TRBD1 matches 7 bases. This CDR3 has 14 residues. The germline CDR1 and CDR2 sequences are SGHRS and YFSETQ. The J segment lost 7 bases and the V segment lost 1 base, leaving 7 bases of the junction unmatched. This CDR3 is CASSLSTGAGGYTF. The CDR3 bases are TGCGCCAGCAGCTTGTCCACAGGGGCAGGTGGCTACACCTTC.

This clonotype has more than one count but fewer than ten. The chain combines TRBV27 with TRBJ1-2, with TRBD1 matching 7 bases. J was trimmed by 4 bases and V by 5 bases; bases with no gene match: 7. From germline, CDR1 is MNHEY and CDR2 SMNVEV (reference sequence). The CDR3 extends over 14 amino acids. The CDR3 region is CASSRRGPSYGYTF. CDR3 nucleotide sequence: TGTGCCAGCAGTCGGAGGGGGCCTTCCTATGGCTACACCTTC.

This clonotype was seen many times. CDR3 region: CASSRDRDPNVLTF. CDR3 nucleotide sequence: TGTGCCAGTAGTAGAGACAGGGATCCCAACGTCCTGACTTTC. This chain joins TRBV19 and TRBJ2-6; 7 bases fit TRBD1. Unmatched junction bases numbered 5, after V lost 4 bases and J lost 8 bases. Germline values: CDR1 LNHDA, CDR2 SQIVND (reference sequence). CDR3 length: 14 residues.

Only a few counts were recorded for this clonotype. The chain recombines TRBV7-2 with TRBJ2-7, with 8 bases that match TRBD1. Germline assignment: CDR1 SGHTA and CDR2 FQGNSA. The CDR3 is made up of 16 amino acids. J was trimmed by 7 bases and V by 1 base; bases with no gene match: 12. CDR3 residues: CASSLGRTGSSGEQYF. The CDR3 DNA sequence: TGTGCCAGCAGCTTAGGAAGGACAGGGAGTTCGGGAGAGCAGTACTTC.

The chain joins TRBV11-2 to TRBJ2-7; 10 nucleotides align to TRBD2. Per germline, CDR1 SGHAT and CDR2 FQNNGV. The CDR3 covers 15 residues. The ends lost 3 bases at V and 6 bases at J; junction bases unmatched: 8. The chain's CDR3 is CASSFTSGEVGEQYF. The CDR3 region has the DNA TGTGCCAGCAGCTTTACTAGCGGGGAGGTCGGCGAGCAGTACTTC.

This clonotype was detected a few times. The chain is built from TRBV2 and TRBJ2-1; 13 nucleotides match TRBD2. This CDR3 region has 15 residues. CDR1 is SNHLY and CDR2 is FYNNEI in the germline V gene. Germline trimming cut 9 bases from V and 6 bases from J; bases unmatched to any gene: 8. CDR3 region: CARSRLAGGSNEQFF. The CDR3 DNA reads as TGTGCCAGGAGTCGACTAGCGGGGGGCTCCAATGAGCAGTTCTTC.

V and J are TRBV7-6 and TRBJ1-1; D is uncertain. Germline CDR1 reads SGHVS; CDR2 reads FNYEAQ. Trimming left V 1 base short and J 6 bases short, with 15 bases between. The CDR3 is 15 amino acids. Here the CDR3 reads CASSLGRERTPEAFF. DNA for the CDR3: TGTGCCAGCAGCTTAGGAAGAGAAAGAACCCCTGAAGCTTTCTTT.

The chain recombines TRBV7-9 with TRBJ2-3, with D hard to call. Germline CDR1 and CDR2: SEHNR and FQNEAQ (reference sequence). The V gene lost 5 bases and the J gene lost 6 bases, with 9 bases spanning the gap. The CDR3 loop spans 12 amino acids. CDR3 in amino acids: CASSPRSDTQYF. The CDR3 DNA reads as TGTGCCAGCAGCCCCCGGTCTGATACGCAGTATTTT.